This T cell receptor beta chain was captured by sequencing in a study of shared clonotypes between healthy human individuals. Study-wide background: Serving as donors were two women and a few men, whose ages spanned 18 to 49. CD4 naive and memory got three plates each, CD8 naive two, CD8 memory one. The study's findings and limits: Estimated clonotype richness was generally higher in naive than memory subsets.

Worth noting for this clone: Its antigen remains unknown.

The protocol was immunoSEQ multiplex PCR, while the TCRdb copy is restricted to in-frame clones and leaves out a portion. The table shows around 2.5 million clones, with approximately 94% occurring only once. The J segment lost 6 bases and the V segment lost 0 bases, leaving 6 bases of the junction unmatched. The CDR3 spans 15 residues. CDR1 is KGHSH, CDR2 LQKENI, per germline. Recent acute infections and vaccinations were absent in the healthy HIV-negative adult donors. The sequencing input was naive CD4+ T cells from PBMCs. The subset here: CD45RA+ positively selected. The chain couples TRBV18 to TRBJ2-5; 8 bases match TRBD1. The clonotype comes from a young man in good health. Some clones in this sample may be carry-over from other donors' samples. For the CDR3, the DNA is TGTGCCAGCTCACCACCCGGACAGGGTAGCCAGACCCAGTACTTC. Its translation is CASSPPGQGSQTQYF. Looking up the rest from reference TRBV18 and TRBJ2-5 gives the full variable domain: NAGVMQNPRHLVRRRGQEARLRCSPMKGHSHVYWYRQLPEEGLKFMVYLQKENIIDESGMPKERFSAEFPKEGPSILRIQQVVRGDSAAYFCASSPPGQGSQTQYFGPGTRLLVL.